The source of this T cell receptor beta chain is a study of blood T cell repertoires in COVID-19. Study as a whole: There were acute and convalescent COVID-19 samples, and they came from the United States, Italy and Spain.

Produced via immunoSEQ multiplex PCR; TCRdb's table is partial and in-frame only. This table holds under 100,000 clones, more than 70% found once. V lost 0 bases to trimming and J lost 4 bases, with 7 bases between them. CDR3 length equals 13 residues. Per germline, CDR1 SGHNT and CDR2 YYREEE (reference sequence). This receptor was taken from a human donor in a cohort sampled during active COVID-19. The sample consisted of peripheral blood. The rearrangement links TRBV5-4 to TRBJ1-2; D ambiguous. The CDR3 here is CASSLGGTYGYTF. CDR3 in DNA: TGTGCCAGCAGCTTGGGAGGTACCTATGGCTACACCTTC.